Given below is one T cell receptor (beta chain) in context. This sample was included in a study of blood T cell repertoires in COVID-19. Overall study context: Italy, Spain and the United States were the sources of the convalescent and acute COVID-19 samples.

Authors' analysis steps: The authors estimated nucleated cell counts from reference gene primer amplification. TCRdb keeps only in-frame clones here, not all; method: immunoSEQ multiplex PCR. V, J and clone size were drawn from that table, and D and trimming were deduced from the DNA. The sample records some 290,000 clones, around 81% being singletons. The CDR3 spans 17 residues. Trimming removed 0 bases from V and 4 bases from J, with 18 bases in between. Germline CDR1 reads MNHEY; CDR2 reads SVGEGT. The sequencing input was peripheral blood. This TCR was sampled from a woman aged 55-69 years with active or convalescent COVID-19. The chain combines TRBV6-2 or TRBV6-3 with TRBJ1-2, with D possibly TRBD1 on 6 matching bases. The CDR3: CASSYSERAGAFYGYTF. CDR3 DNA sequence: TGTGCCAGCAGTTACTCTGAGCGTGCAGGGGCCTTCTATGGCTACACCTTC.